This paragraph covers one TCR beta chain sequence. Its antigen remains unidentified. The sample is drawn from a study of T cell repertoires in cytomegalovirus infection. Study context: In the study, CMV epitopes included recently identified HLA-C-restricted and well-studied HLA-B-restricted ones. Indicated by public TCR beta signatures were CMV infection and matching HLA type.

The study, taken as a whole, reports: CMV-specific TCR beta clonotypes restricted by HLA-C dominated the ex vivo response. Frequencies of public TCR beta families were cumulated, and this identified carriers of CMV plus the relevant HLA.

The CDR3 runs 13 residues. V gave up 8 bases and J gave up 7 bases, with 12 bases separating them. Germline values: CDR1 MNHNS, CDR2 SASEGT. Via MiXCR, TCRdb re-called the reads, giving one row per CDR3 protein. The sample has hundreds of thousands of distinct CDR3 sequences; less than 40% are singletons. The V and J genes are TRBV6-1 and TRBJ1-6; weak D call: TRBD1 (5 bases). Sequencing used cultured CD8+ T cells from PBMCs, obtained from culture after CMV antigen stimulation. This receptor was obtained from a human donor in good health (CMV status not recorded). Some clones in this sample may be carry-over from other donors' samples. CDR3 bases: TGTGCCAGCCAAGACAGAGAGAATTCACCCCTCCACTTT. Protein sequence: CASQDRENSPLHF.